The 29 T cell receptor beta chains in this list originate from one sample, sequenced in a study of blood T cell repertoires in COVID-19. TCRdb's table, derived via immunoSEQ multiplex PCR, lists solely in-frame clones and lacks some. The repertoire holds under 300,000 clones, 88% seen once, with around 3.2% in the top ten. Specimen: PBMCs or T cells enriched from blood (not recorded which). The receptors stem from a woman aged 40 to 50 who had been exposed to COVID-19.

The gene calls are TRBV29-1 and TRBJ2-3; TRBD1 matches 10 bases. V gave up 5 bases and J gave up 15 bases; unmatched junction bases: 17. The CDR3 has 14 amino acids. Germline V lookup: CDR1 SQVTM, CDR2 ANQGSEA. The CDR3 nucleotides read TGCAGCGTTACTGGACGGACAGGGGGACGCATGCAATATTTT. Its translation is CSVTGRTGGRMQYF.

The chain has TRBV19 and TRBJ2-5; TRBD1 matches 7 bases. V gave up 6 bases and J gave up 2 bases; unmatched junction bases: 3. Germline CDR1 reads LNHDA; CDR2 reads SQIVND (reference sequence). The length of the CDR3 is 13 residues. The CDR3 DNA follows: TGTGCCAGTAGCGGGACAGTACAAGAGACCCAGTACTTC. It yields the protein CASSGTVQETQYF.

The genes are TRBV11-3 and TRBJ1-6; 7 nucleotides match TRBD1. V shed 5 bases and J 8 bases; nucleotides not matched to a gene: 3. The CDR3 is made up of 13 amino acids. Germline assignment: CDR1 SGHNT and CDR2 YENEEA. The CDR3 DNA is TGTGCCAGCAGCAACAGGGGAGATTCACCCCTCCACTTT. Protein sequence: CASSNRGDSPLHF.

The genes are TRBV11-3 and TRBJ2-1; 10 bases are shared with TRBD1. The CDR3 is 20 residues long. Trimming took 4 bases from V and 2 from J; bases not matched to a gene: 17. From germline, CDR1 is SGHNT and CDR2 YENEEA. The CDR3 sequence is CASSSPPGTGARVTYNEQFF. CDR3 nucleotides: TGTGCCAGCAGCTCCCCGCCAGGGACAGGGGCGAGAGTGACCTACAATGAGCAGTTCTTC.

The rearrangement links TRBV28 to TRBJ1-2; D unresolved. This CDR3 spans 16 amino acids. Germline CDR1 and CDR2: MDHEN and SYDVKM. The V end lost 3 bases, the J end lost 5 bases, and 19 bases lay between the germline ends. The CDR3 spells CASSLGLRLVSYGYTF. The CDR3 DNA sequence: TGTGCCAGCAGTTTGGGTTTACGGCTAGTTTCATATGGCTACACCTTC.

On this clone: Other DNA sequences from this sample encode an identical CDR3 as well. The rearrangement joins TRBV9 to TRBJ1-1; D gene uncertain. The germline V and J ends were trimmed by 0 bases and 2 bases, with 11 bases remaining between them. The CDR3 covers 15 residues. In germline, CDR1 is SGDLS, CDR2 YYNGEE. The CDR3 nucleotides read TGTGCCAGCAGCGTAGGGGCAGGCCTTAACACTGAAGCTTTCTTT. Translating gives CASSVGAGLNTEAFF.

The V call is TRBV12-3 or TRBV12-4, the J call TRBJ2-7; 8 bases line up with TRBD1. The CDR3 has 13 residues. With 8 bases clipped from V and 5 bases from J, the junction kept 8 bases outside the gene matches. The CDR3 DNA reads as TGTGCCAGCGGTACAGGGGGAGAAGACGAGCAGTACGTC. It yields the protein CASGTGGEDEQYV.

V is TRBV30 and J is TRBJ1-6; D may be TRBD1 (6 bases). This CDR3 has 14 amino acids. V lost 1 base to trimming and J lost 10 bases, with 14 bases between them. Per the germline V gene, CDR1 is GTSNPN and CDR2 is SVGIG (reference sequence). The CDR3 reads CAWSGGGLSSPLHF. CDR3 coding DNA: TGTGCCTGGAGTGGTGGGGGCTTATCCTCACCCCTCCACTTT.

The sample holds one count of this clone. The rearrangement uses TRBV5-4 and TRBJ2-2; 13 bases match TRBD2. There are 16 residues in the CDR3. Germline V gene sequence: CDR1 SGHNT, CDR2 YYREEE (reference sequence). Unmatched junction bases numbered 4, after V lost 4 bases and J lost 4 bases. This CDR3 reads CASSNGLAGVTGELFF. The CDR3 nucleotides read TGTGCCAGCAGCAACGGACTAGCGGGAGTCACCGGGGAGCTGTTTTTT.

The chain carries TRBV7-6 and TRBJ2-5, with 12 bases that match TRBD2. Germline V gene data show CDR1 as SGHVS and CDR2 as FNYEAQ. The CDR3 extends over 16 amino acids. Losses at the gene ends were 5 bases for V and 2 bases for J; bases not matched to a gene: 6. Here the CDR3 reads CASSALAGGLQETQYF. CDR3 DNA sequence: TGTGCCAGCAGCGCTCTAGCGGGGGGGCTTCAAGAGACCCAGTACTTC.

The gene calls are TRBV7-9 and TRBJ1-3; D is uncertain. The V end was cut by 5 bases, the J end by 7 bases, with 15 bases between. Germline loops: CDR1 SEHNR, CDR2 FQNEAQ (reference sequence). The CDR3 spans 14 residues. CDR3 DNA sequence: TGTGCCAGCAGCCCTTCGAGGGATAGGAACACCATATATTTT. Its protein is CASSPSRDRNTIYF.

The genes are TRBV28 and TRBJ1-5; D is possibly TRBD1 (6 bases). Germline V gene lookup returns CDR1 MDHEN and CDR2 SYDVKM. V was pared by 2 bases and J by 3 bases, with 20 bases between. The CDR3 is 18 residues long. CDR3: CASSLRPYSGVLNQPQHF. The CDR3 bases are TGTGCCAGCAGTTTACGTCCATATTCAGGGGTCCTCAATCAGCCCCAGCATTTT.

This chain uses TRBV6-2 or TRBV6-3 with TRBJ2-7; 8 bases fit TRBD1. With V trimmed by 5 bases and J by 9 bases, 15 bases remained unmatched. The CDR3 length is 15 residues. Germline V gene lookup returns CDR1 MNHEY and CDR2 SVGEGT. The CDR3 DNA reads TGTGCCAGCAGTCCCCGGGACAGGTTTTACCTTCGGCAGTACTTC. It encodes CASSPRDRFYLRQYF.

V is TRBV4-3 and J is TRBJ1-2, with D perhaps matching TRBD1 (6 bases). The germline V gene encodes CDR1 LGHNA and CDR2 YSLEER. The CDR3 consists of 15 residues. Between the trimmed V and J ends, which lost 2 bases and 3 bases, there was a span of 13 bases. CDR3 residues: CASSQLEGGDYGYTF. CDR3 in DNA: TGCGCCAGCAGCCAACTGGAAGGGGGTGACTATGGCTACACCTTC.

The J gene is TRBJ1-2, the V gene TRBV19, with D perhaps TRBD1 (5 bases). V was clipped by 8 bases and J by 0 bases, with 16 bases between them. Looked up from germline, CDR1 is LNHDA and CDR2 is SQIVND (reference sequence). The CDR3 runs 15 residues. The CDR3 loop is CASHRGGGANYGYTF. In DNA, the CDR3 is TGTGCCAGTCATCGGGGCGGGGGAGCTAACTATGGCTACACCTTC.

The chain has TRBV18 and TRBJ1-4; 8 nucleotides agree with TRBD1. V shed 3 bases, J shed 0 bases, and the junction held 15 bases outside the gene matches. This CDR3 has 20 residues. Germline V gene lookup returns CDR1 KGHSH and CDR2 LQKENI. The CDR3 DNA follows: TGTGCCAGCTCACCCCAAGATACCGGGACAGGCATTGCAACTAATGAAAAACTGTTTTTT. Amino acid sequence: CASSPQDTGTGIATNEKLFF.

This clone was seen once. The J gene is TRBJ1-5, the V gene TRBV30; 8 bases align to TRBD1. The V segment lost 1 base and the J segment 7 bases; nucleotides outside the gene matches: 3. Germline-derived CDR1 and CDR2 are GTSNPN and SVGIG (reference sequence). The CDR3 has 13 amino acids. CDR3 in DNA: TGTGCCTGGAGTGGGACAGGGCGACAGCCCCAGCATTTT. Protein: CAWSGTGRQPQHF.

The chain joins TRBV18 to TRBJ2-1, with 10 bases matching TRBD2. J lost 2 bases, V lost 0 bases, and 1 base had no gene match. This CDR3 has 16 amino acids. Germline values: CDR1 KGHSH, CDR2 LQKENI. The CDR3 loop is CASSPPSGGAYNEQFF. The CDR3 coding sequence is TGTGCCAGCTCACCACCGAGCGGGGGGGCCTACAATGAGCAGTTCTTC.

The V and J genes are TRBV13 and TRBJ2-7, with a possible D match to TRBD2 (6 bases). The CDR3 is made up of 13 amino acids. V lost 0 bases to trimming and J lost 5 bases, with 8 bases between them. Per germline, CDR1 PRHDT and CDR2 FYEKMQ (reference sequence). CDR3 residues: CASSLGGGNEQYF. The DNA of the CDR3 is TGTGCCAGCAGCTTAGGGGGGGGAAACGAGCAGTACTTC.

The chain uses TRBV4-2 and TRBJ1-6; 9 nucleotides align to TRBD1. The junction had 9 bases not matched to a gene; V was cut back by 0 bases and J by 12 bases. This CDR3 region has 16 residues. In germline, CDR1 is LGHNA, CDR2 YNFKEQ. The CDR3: CASSQDLSDRGKPLHF. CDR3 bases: TGTGCCAGCAGCCAAGATCTCTCGGACAGGGGTAAACCCCTCCACTTT.

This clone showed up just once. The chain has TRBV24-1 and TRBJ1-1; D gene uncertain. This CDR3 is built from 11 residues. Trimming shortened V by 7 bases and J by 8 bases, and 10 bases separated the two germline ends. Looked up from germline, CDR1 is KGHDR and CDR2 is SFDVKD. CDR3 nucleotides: TGTGCCACCAGAGTCGGGGAAGAAGCTTTCTTT. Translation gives CATRVGEEAFF.

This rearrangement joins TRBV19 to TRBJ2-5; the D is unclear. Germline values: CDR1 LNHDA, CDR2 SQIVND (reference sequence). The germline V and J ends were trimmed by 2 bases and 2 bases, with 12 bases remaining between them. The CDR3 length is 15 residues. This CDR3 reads CASSITSRGQETQYF. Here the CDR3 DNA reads TGTGCCAGTAGTATAACTTCTCGTGGTCAAGAGACCCAGTACTTC.

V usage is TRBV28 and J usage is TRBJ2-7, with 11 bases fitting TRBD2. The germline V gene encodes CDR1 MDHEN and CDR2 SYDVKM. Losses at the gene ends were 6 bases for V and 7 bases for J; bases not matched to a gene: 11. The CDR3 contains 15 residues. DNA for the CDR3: TGTGCCAGCAGGCGTACTAGCGGGAGCCTGAGGGAGCAGTACGTC. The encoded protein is CASRRTSGSLREQYV.

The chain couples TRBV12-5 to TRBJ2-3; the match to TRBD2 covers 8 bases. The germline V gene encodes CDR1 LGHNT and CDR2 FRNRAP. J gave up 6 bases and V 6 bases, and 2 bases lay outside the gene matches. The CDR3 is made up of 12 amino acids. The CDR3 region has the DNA TGTGCTAGTGGCCGCGGGGGGGATACGCAGTATTTT. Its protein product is CASGRGGDTQYF.

Written as DNA, the CDR3 is TGTGCCAGCGCGGGTAAAAAAGGGACTACGGAGCAGTACGTC. Its protein product is CASAGKKGTTEQYV. The chain carries TRBV28 and TRBJ2-7; 7 nucleotides agree with TRBD2. Germline V gene data show CDR1 as MDHEN and CDR2 as SYDVKM. This CDR3 region has 14 residues. The V gene end was trimmed by 8 bases and the J gene end by 7 bases; junction bases not matched to a gene: 14.

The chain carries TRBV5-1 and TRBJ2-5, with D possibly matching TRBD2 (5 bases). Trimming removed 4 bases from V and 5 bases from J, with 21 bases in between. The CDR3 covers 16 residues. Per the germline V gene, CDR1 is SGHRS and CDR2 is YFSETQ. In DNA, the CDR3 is TGCGCCAGCAGCCTTGGAGGTGGGCTCAGGTCGGAGACCCAGTACTTC. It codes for CASSLGGGLRSETQYF.

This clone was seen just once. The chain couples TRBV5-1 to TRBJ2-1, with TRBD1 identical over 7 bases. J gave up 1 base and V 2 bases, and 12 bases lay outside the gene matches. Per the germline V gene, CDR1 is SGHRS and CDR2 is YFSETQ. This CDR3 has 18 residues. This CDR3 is CASSLGDRAWSSYNEQFF. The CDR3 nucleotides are TGCGCCAGCAGCTTAGGCGACAGGGCATGGAGTTCCTACAATGAGCAGTTCTTC.

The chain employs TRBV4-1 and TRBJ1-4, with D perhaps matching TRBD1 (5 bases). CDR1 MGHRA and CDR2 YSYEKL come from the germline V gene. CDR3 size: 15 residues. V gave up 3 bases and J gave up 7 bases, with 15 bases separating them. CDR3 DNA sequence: TGCGCCAGCAGCCAGGCCGGCAGGGTGGGTGAAAAACTGTTTTTT. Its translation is CASSQAGRVGEKLFF.

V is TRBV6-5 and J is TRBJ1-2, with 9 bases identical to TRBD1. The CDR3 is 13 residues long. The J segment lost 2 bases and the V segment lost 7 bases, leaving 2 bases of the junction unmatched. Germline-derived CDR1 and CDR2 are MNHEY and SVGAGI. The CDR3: CASTGQGNYGYTF. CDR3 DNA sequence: TGTGCCAGCACCGGACAGGGGAACTATGGCTACACCTTC.